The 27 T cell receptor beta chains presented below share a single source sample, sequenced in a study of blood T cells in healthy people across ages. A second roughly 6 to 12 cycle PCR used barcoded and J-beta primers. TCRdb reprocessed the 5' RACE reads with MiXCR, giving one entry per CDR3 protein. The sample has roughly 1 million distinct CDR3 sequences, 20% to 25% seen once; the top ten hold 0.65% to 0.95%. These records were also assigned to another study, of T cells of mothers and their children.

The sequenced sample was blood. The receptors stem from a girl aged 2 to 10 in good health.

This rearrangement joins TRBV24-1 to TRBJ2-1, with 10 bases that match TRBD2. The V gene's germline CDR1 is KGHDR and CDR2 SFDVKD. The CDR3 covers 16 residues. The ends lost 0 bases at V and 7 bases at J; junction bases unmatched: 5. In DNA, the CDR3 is TGTGCCACCAGTGATTTGCGGCTAGCGGGGGTGAATGAGCAGTTCTTC. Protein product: CATSDLRLAGVNEQFF.

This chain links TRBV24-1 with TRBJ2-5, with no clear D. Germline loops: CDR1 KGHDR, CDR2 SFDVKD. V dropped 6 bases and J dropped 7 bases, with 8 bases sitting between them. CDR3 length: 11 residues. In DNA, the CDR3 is TGTGCCACCAGTTCCAAGGGGACCCAGTACTTC. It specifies CATSSKGTQYF.

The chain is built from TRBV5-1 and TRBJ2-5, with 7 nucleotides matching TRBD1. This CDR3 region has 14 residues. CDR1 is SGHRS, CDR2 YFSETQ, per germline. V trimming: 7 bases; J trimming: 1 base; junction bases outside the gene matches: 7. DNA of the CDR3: TGCGCCAGCCGTCGGGACAGTCTCCAAGAGACCCAGTACTTC. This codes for CASRRDSLQETQYF.

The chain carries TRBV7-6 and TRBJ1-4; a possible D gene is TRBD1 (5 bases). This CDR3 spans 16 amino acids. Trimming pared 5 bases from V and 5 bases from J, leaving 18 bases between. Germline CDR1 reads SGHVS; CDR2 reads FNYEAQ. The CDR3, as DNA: TGTGCCAGCAGCAACGGGGTGACAGACCCCAATGAAAAACTGTTTTTT. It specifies CASSNGVTDPNEKLFF.

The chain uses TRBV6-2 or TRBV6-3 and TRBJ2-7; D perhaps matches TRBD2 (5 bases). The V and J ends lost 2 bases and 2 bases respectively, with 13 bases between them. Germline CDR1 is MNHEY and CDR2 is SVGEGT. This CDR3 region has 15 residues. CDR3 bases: TGTGCCAGCAGTTACGGAGGCCTAGATACCTACGAGCAGTACTTC. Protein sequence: CASSYGGLDTYEQYF.

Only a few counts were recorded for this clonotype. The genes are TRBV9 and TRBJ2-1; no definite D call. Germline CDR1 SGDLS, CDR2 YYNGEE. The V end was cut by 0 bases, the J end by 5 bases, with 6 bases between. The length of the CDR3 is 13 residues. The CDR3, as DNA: TGTGCCAGCAGCGTAGAGGCAGACAATGAGCAGTTCTTC. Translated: CASSVEADNEQFF. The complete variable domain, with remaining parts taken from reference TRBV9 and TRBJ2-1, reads DSGVTQTPKHLITATGQRVTLRCSPRSGDLSVYWYQQSLDQGLQFLIQYYNGEERAKGNILERFSAQQFPDLHSELNLSSLELGDSALYFCASSVEADNEQFFGPGTRLTVL.

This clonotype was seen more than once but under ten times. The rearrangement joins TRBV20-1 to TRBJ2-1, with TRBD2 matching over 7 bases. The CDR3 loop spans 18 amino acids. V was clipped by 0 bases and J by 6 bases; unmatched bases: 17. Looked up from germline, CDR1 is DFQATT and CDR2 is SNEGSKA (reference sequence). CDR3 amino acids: CSARDRQAGPRVGNEQFF. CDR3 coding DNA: TGCAGTGCTAGAGATCGGCAAGCGGGGCCTCGGGTTGGCAATGAGCAGTTCTTC.

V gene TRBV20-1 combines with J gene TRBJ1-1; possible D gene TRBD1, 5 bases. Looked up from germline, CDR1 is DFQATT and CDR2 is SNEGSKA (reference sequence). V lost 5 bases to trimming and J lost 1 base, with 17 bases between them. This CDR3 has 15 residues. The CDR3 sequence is CSAYLPGTGNTEAFF. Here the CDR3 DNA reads TGCAGTGCTTATCTTCCTGGGACGGGGAACACTGAAGCTTTCTTT.

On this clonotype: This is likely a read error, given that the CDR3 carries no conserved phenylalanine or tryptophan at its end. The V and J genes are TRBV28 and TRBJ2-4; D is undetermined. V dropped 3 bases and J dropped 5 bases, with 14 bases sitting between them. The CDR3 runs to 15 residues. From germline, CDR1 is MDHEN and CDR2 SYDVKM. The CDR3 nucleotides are TGTGCCAGCAGTTTGCGTTTGCTTGAGGAAAACATTCAGTACCTC. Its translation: CASSLRLLEENIQYL.

The DNA of the CDR3 is TGTGCCAGCAGGGGGGACAGGGCGTCTGGGGCCAACGTCCTGACTTTC. Amino acid sequence: CASRGDRASGANVLTF. The chain recombines TRBV25-1 with TRBJ2-6; 9 bases fit TRBD1. The CDR3 has 16 amino acids. The germline gives CDR1 MGHDK, CDR2 SYGVNS. With 6 bases clipped from V and 1 base from J, the junction kept 4 bases outside the gene matches.

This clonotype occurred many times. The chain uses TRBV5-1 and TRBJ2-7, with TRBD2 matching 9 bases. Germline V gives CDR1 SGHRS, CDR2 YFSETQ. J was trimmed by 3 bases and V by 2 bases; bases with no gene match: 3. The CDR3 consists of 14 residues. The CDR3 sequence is CASSFGSGGYEQYF. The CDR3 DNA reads TGCGCCAGCAGCTTTGGTAGCGGGGGCTACGAGCAGTACTTC. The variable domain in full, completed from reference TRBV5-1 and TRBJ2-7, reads KAGVTQTPRYLIKTRGQQVTLSCSPISGHRSVSWYQQTPGQGLQFLFEYFSETQRNKGNFPGRFSGRQFSNSRSEMNVSTLELGDSALYLCASSFGSGGYEQYFGPGTRLTVT.

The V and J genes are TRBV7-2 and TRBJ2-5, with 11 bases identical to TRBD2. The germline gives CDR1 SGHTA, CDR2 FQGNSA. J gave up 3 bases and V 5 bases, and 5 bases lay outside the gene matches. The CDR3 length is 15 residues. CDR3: CASSAILAGEETQYF. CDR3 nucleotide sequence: TGTGCCAGCAGCGCCATACTAGCGGGAGAAGAGACCCAGTACTTC.

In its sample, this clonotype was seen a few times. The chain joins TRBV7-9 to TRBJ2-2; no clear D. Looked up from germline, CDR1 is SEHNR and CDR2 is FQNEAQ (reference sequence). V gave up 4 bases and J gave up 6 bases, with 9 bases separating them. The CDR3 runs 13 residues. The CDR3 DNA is TGTGCCAGCAGCTCGCCAGGAGCCGGGGAGCTGTTTTTT. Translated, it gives CASSSPGAGELFF.

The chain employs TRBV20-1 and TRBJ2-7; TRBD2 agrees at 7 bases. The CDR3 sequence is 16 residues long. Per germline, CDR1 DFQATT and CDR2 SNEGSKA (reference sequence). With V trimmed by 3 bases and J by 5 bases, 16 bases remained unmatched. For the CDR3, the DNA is TGCAGTGCTAGGAGGGAGGGTAGGGCCCGGCGGAACGAGCAGTACTTC. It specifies CSARREGRARRNEQYF.

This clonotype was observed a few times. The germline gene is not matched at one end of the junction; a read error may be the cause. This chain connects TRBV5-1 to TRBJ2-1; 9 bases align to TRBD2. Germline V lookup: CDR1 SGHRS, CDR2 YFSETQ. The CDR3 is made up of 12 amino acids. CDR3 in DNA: TGTGCCAGCAGTCTAGCGGGGCTTGAGCAGTTCTTC. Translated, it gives CASSLAGLEQFF.

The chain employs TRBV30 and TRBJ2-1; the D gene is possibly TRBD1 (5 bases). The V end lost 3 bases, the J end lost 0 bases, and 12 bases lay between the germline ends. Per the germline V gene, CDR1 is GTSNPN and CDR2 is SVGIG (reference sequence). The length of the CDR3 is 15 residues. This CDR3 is CAWRAGAYSYNEQFF. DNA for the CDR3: TGTGCCTGGAGGGCTGGGGCGTACTCCTACAATGAGCAGTTCTTC.

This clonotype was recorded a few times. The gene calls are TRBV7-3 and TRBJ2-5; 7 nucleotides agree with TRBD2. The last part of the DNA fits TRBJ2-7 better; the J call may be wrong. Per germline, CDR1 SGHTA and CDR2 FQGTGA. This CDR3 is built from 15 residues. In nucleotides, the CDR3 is TGTGCCAGCTCCCTATTGCCTAGCGGATCCTACGAGCAGTACTTC. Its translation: CASSLLPSGSYEQYF.

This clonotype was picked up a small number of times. The CDR3 loop reads CSVVLAGGRGEQFF. Here the CDR3 DNA reads TGCAGCGTTGTGCTAGCGGGGGGGAGAGGTGAGCAGTTCTTC. V is TRBV29-1 and J is TRBJ2-7; TRBD2 agrees at 12 bases. The J call may be incorrect, as the DNA end agrees better with TRBJ2-1. Germline V gene data show CDR1 as SQVTM and CDR2 as ANQGSEA. CDR3 length: 14 residues.

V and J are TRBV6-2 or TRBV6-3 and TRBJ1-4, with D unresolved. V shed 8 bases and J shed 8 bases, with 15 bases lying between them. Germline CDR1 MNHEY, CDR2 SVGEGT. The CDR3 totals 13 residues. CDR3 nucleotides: TGTGCCAGCGGCGTTCCAGTTTCCGAAAAACTGTTTTTT. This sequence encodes CASGVPVSEKLFF.

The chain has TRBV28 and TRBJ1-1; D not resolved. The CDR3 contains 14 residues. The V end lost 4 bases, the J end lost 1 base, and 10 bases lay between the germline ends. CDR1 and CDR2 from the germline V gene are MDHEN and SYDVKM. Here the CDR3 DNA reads TGTGCCAGCAGTTCTGACTTAGGGAACACTGAAGCTTTCTTT. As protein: CASSSDLGNTEAFF.

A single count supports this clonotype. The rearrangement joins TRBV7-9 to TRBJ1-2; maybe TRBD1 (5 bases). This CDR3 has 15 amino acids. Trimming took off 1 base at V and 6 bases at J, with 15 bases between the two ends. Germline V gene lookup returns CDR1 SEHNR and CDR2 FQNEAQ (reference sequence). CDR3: CASSLGGGVVDGYTF. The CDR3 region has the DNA TGTGCCAGCAGCTTAGGGGGGGGTGTAGTCGATGGCTACACCTTC.

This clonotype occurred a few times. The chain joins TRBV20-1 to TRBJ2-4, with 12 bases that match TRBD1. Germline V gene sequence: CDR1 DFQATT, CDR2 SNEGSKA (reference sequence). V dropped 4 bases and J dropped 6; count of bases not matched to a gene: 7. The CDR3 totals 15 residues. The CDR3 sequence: CSATSSGQGANIQYF. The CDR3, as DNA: TGCAGTGCTACCTCTTCGGGACAGGGGGCAAACATTCAGTACTTC.

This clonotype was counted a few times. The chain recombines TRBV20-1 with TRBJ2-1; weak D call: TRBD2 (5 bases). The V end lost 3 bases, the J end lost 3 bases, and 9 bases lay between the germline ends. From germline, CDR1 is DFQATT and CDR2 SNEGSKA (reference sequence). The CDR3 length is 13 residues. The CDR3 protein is CSASRRSYNEQFF. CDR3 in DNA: TGCAGTGCTAGTCGGAGGAGCTACAATGAGCAGTTCTTC.

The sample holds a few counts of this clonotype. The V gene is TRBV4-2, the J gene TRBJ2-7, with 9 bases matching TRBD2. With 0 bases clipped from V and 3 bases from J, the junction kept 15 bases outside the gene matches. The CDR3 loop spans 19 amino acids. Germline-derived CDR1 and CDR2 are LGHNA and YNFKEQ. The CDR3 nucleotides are TGTGCCAGCAGCCAAGATGGTGCTCTCGGGGCTAGCGGGGACTACGAGCAGTACTTC. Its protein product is CASSQDGALGASGDYEQYF.

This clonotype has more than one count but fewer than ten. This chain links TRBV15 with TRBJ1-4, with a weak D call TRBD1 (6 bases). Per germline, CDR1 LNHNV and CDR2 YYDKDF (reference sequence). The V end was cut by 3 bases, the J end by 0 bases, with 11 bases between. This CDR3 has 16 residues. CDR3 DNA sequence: TGTGCCACCAGCAGTCCAGGGGCCGCAACTAATGAAAAACTGTTTTTT. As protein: CATSSPGAATNEKLFF.

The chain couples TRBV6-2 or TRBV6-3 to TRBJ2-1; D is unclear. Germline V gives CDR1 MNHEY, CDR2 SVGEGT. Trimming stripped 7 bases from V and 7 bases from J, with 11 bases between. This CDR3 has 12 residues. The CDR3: CASTPDGNEQFF. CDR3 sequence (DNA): TGTGCCAGCACCCCGGATGGGAATGAGCAGTTCTTC.

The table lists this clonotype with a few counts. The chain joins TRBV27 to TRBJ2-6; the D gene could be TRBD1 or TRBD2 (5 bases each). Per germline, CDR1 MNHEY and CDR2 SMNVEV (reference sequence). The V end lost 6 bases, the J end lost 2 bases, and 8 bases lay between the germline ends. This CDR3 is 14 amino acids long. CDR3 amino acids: CASRLGAGANVLTF. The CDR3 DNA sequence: TGTGCCAGCAGGCTGGGGGCTGGGGCCAACGTCCTGACTTTC.